A single sample is the source of the 27 T cell receptor beta chains below, sequenced in a study of patients and donors after allogeneic stem cell transplantation. TCRdb passed the RT-PCR reads through MiXCR, listing each CDR3 protein once. This sample has about a million distinct CDR3 sequences, with roughly 18% found just once. Sequenced: blood, either unsorted or a sorted T cell fraction (not recorded which). Receptor source: a human donor who was either an allogeneic HSCT recipient or a stem cell or donor lymphocyte infusion donor (not recorded which). It is not recorded whose cells these are; they may come from a transplant donor.

This clonotype was seen a handful of times. V gene TRBV10-3 combines with J gene TRBJ2-7; 7 nucleotides align to TRBD2. The length of the CDR3 is 15 residues. Germline V gives CDR1 ENHRY, CDR2 SYGVKD. Unmatched junction bases numbered 5, after V lost 0 bases and J lost 3 bases. The CDR3 region is CAISESRGLGYEQYF. CDR3 sequence (DNA): TGTGCCATCAGTGAGTCTAGAGGACTAGGCTACGAGCAGTACTTC.

V and J are TRBV27 and TRBJ2-6, with TRBD1 as a possible D gene (5 bases). The CDR3 sequence is 15 residues long. V gave up 3 bases and J gave up 2 bases, with 8 bases separating them. The germline V gene encodes CDR1 MNHEY and CDR2 SMNVEV (reference sequence). The CDR3 protein is CASSFQGTGANVLTF. The CDR3 nucleotides are TGTGCCAGCAGTTTCCAGGGTACTGGGGCCAACGTCCTGACTTTC.

The table lists this clonotype with a few counts. V usage is TRBV4-3 and J usage is TRBJ1-2, with D hard to call. The CDR3 extends over 17 amino acids. CDR1 LGHNA and CDR2 YSLEER come from the germline V gene. V was cut by 0 bases and J by 1 base, with 15 bases left in between. CDR3 in DNA: TGCGCCAGCAGCCAAGATTGGCAGACCCTCTTTAACTATGGCTACACCTTC. As protein: CASSQDWQTLFNYGYTF.

The chain combines TRBV6-5 with TRBJ2-7; D possibly matches TRBD1 or TRBD2 (5 bases each). This CDR3 spans 15 amino acids. Germline loops: CDR1 MNHEY, CDR2 SVGAGI. Trimming cost V 2 bases and J 0 bases, with 11 bases left between them. The CDR3 spells CASSYAQGVSYEQYF. The CDR3 DNA is TGTGCCAGCAGTTACGCCCAGGGAGTCTCCTACGAGCAGTACTTC.

V gene TRBV12-3 or TRBV12-4 combines with J gene TRBJ2-7; D gene unclear. Between the trimmed V and J ends, which lost 4 bases and 3 bases, there was a span of 13 bases. The CDR3 covers 14 residues. CDR3 in DNA: TGTGCCAGCAGTTCGGCCGGAACCCGCTACGAGCAGTACTTC. This encodes CASSSAGTRYEQYF.

The rearrangement links TRBV30 to TRBJ2-2, with 7 positions matching TRBD1. This CDR3 has 16 amino acids. Trimming took 1 base from V and 3 from J; bases not matched to a gene: 8. CDR1 GTSNPN and CDR2 SVGIG come from the germline V gene (reference sequence). Here the CDR3 reads CAWSGVGTDYTGELFF. The CDR3 nucleotides are TGTGCCTGGAGTGGGGTGGGGACAGATTACACCGGGGAGCTGTTTTTT.

Only a few counts were recorded for this clonotype. The chain recombines TRBV12-3 or TRBV12-4 with TRBJ1-6; no clear D gene. The CDR3 is 13 residues long. Trimming stripped 5 bases from V and 8 bases from J, with 10 bases between. The CDR3 sequence: CASSLRLDSPLHF. Here the CDR3 DNA reads TGTGCCAGCAGTCTTCGGCTGGATTCACCCCTCCACTTT.

This clonotype was seen a single time. This chain links TRBV2 with TRBJ2-7, with 8 bases fitting TRBD1. V was pared by 6 bases and J by 0 bases, with 13 bases of the junction left unmatched. This CDR3 has 17 residues. Germline CDR1 and CDR2: SNHLY and FYNNEI. CDR3 DNA sequence: TGTGCCAGCAGGCGGGACAGGAAACCTATGAGCTCCTACGAGCAGTACTTC. Its translation: CASRRDRKPMSSYEQYF.

This clonotype was seen many times. This chain connects TRBV12-3 or TRBV12-4 to TRBJ2-6, with a possible D match to TRBD1 (5 bases). The CDR3 runs to 15 residues. V was trimmed by 3 bases and J by 11 bases, leaving 17 bases between them. The chain's CDR3 is CASSFGVQGTDVLTF. The DNA of the CDR3 is TGTGCCAGCAGTTTTGGGGTCCAGGGTACTGACGTCCTGACTTTC.

The genes are TRBV9 and TRBJ2-1; 9 bases are a match to TRBD2. The CDR3 contains 12 residues. Germline trimming cut 6 bases from V and 9 bases from J; bases unmatched to any gene: 4. The germline V gene encodes CDR1 SGDLS and CDR2 YYNGEE. This CDR3 is CASTREGVEQFF. In DNA, the CDR3 is TGTGCCAGCACGCGGGAGGGTGTTGAGCAGTTCTTC.

This clonotype has at least ten counts. The V call is TRBV18, the J call TRBJ2-3; unclear D gene. CDR3 length: 12 amino acids. With 8 bases removed from V and 6 bases from J, the gap between germline ends came to 12 bases. Per germline, CDR1 KGHSH and CDR2 LQKENI. CDR3 sequence: CASSPQADTQYF. CDR3 DNA: TGTGCCAGCAGCCCCCAAGCTGATACGCAGTATTTT.

This clonotype was observed many times. The genes are TRBV6-1 and TRBJ2-5; D call uncertain. V was trimmed by 5 bases and J by 5 bases, leaving 15 bases between them. The CDR3 length is 14 residues. Germline V gene sequence: CDR1 MNHNS, CDR2 SASEGT. This CDR3 reads CASSPSRLGETQYF. CDR3 nucleotides: TGTGCCAGCAGTCCTAGTAGGCTTGGTGAGACCCAGTACTTC.

This rearrangement joins TRBV12-3 or TRBV12-4 to TRBJ2-7, with no clear D. The V gene lost 6 bases and the J gene lost 2 bases, with 11 bases spanning the gap. The length of the CDR3 is 13 residues. The DNA of the CDR3 is TGTGCCAGCAGCCTTGACAACACCTACGAGCAGTACTTC. Its protein product is CASSLDNTYEQYF.

J is TRBJ2-1 and V is TRBV4-1; TRBD2 matches at 7 bases. CDR1 MGHRA and CDR2 YSYEKL come from the germline V gene. After removal of 1 base from V and 2 bases from J, the junction contained 5 bases not matched to a gene. This CDR3 has 16 residues. The CDR3 region has the DNA TGCGCCAGCAGCCAAGTAACCGGGGGGACCTACAATGAGCAGTTCTTC. Translated, it gives CASSQVTGGTYNEQFF.

The chain is built from TRBV6-1 and TRBJ1-6, with TRBD1 matching over 7 bases. Per germline, CDR1 MNHNS and CDR2 SASEGT. CDR3 length: 13 residues. The ends lost 11 bases at V and 9 bases at J; junction bases unmatched: 10. CDR3 DNA: TGTGCCCACAACCGGGACAGCACTTCACCCCTCCACTTT. Protein product: CAHNRDSTSPLHF.

In the case of this clonotype: The germline gene is not matched at one end of the junction; a read error may be the cause. J is TRBJ2-3 and V is TRBV27; a weak D match, TRBD1 (6 bases). CDR3 length equals 15 residues. CDR1 and CDR2 (germline): MNHEY, SMNVEV (reference sequence). CDR3 region: CASTTKGRRTDKQYF. The DNA of the CDR3 is TGTGCCAGCACAACAAAGGGGCGCAGGACAGATAAGCAGTATTTT.

This clonotype was seen more than once but under ten times. The V gene is TRBV7-9, the J gene TRBJ2-7, with TRBD2 as a possible D gene (6 bases). V dropped 6 bases and J dropped 5 bases, with 23 bases sitting between them. The CDR3 extends over 16 amino acids. Germline CDR1 reads SEHNR; CDR2 reads FQNEAQ (reference sequence). The CDR3 coding sequence is TGTGCCAGCAGTCCCCTCATGGGGGGAGTAAAGGACGAGCAGTACTTC. Translation gives CASSPLMGGVKDEQYF.

This clonotype occurred a few times. The V gene is TRBV4-3, the J gene TRBJ2-3; TRBD1 agrees at 8 bases. This CDR3 spans 14 amino acids. The junction had 3 bases not matched to a gene; V was cut back by 2 bases and J by 5 bases. The germline gives CDR1 LGHNA, CDR2 YSLEER. CDR3 in DNA: TGCGCCAGCAGCCAATACAGGGGGGAAGATACGCAGTATTTT. The encoded protein is CASSQYRGEDTQYF.

In its sample, this clonotype was seen a few times. The rearrangement uses TRBV30 and TRBJ2-3, with 8 bases that match TRBD2. CDR3 size: 14 residues. The junction had 3 bases not matched to a gene; V was cut back by 4 bases and J by 0 bases. Germline lookup yields CDR1 GTSNPN and CDR2 SVGIG (reference sequence). CDR3 coding DNA: TGTGCCTGGACGGGCGGGAGGAGCACAGATACGCAGTATTTT. It is translated as CAWTGGRSTDTQYF.

This clonotype was counted between two and nine times. The rearrangement joins TRBV5-1 to TRBJ2-3; no clear D. The CDR3 is 14 amino acids. Deletions cut 1 base from V and 4 bases from J, with 10 bases between. In germline, CDR1 is SGHRS, CDR2 YFSETQ. The CDR3 bases are TGCGCCAGCAGCTTGACCCCTCCGGCAGATACGCAGTATTTT. It yields the protein CASSLTPPADTQYF.

Only a few counts were recorded for this clonotype. The V and J genes are TRBV4-2 and TRBJ2-1; the match to TRBD2 covers 9 bases. Germline V lookup: CDR1 LGHNA, CDR2 YNFKEQ. The CDR3 sequence is 16 residues long. The V gene end was trimmed by 0 bases and the J gene end by 8 bases; junction bases not matched to a gene: 8. CDR3 coding DNA: TGTGCCAGCAGCCAAGAGGAGCGGGGGGCCGCTTATGAGCAGTTCTTC. It is translated as CASSQEERGAAYEQFF.

The chain combines TRBV27 with TRBJ2-2; 8 nucleotides match TRBD2. The CDR3 extends over 15 amino acids. V shed 6 bases and J 9 bases; nucleotides not matched to a gene: 12. In germline, CDR1 is MNHEY, CDR2 SMNVEV (reference sequence). In DNA form, the CDR3 reads TGTGCCAGCAGGGGGGCGGGGGGCAGGAGGAGGGAGCTGTTTTTT. This gives the protein CASRGAGGRRRELFF.

The chain employs TRBV15 and TRBJ2-3, with TRBD2 as a possible D gene (6 bases). The V end lost 1 base, the J end lost 4 bases, and 6 bases lay between the germline ends. Looked up from germline, CDR1 is LNHNV and CDR2 is YYDKDF (reference sequence). This CDR3 region has 13 residues. The CDR3 protein is CATSRGGADTQYF. The CDR3 DNA follows: TGTGCCACCAGCAGAGGGGGGGCAGATACGCAGTATTTT.

The chain is built from TRBV18 and TRBJ2-2, with D possibly TRBD1 on 6 matching bases. CDR1 is KGHSH, CDR2 LQKENI, per germline. V lost 4 bases and J lost 3, with 12 bases in between. The CDR3 is 15 amino acids. The CDR3: CASSLRQVYTGELFF. In nucleotides, the CDR3 is TGTGCCAGCTCACTAAGACAGGTGTACACCGGGGAGCTGTTTTTT.

This clonotype occurred a few times. The rearrangement links TRBV5-1 to TRBJ2-1; D unresolved. The CDR3 consists of 13 residues. Trimming cost V 0 bases and J 3 bases, with 4 bases left between them. Germline assignment: CDR1 SGHRS and CDR2 YFSETQ. CDR3 amino acids: CASSLGYYNEQFF. CDR3 nucleotides: TGCGCCAGCAGCTTGGGCTACTACAATGAGCAGTTCTTC.

This clonotype has more than one count but fewer than ten. The chain has TRBV28 and TRBJ1-3; possibly TRBD1 for D (6 bases). This CDR3 comprises 14 residues. Germline lookup yields CDR1 MDHEN and CDR2 SYDVKM. Trimming took 7 bases from V and 11 from J, leaving 21 bases between them. CDR3 sequence reads: CASTPWTDTRSIYF. The CDR3 DNA follows: TGTGCCAGCACCCCCTGGACAGACACAAGATCCATATATTTT.

This clonotype was counted a few times. The CDR3 protein is CASSLETASGRDNEQFF. As DNA, the CDR3 is TGTGCCAGCAGCTTAGAAACCGCTAGCGGGAGAGACAATGAGCAGTTCTTC. The V call is TRBV7-6, the J call TRBJ2-1; 10 bases agree with TRBD2. With 1 base clipped from V and 5 bases from J, the junction kept 8 bases outside the gene matches. Germline assignment: CDR1 SGHVS and CDR2 FNYEAQ. The CDR3 has 17 residues.